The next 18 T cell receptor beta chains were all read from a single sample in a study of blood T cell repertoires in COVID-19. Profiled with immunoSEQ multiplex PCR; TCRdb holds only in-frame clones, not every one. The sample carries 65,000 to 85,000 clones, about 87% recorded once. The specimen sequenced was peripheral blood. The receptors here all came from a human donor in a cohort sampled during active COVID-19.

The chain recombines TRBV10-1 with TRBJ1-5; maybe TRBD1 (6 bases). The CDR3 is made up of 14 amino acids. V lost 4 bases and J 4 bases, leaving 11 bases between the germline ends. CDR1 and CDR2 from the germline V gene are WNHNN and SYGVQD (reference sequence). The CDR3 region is CASSAGAGNQPQHF. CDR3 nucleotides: TGCGCCAGCAGTGCAGGGGCAGGTAATCAGCCCCAGCATTTT.

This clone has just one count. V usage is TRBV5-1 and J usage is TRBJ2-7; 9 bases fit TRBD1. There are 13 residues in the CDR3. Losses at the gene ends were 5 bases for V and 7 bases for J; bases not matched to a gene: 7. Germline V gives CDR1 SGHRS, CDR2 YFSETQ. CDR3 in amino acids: CASRIRQGGEQYF. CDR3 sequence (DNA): TGCGCCAGCAGGATCCGACAGGGGGGGGAGCAGTACTTC.

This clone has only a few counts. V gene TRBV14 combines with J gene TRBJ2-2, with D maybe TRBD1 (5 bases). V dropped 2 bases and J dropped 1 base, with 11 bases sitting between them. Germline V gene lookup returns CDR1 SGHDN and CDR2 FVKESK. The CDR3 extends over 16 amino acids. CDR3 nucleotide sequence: TGTGCCAGCAGCCAACGACCAAGGGGGAACACCGGGGAGCTGTTTTTT. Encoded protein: CASSQRPRGNTGELFF.

CDR3 sequence reads: CASSLGQRERNEQFF. In DNA, the CDR3 is TGTGCCAGCAGCTTAGGCCAGCGGGAGCGCAATGAGCAGTTCTTC. The V and J genes are TRBV13 and TRBJ2-1, with TRBD2 matching over 8 bases. Germline V gene data show CDR1 as PRHDT and CDR2 as FYEKMQ (reference sequence). V lost 0 bases to trimming and J lost 6 bases; unmatched junction nucleotides: 4. The length of the CDR3 is 15 residues.

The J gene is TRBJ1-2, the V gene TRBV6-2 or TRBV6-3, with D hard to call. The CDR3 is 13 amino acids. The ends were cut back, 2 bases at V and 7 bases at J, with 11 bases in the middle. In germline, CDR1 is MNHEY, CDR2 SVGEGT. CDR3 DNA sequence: TGTGCCAGCAGTTACCCGATTCCGGGTGGCTACACCTTC. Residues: CASSYPIPGGYTF.

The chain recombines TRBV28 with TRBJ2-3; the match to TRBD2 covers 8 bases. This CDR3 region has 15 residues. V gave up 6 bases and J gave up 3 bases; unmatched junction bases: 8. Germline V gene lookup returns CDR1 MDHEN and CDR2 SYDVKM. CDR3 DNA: TGTGCCAGCAGGTCAGCGGGGGAGGGAACAGATACGCAGTATTTT. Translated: CASRSAGEGTDTQYF.

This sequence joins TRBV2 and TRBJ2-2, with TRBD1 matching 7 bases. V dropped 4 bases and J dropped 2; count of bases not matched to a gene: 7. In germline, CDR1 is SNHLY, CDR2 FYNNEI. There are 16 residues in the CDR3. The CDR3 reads CASSADGTANTGELFF. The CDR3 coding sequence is TGTGCCAGCAGTGCTGACGGGACAGCCAACACCGGGGAGCTGTTTTTT.

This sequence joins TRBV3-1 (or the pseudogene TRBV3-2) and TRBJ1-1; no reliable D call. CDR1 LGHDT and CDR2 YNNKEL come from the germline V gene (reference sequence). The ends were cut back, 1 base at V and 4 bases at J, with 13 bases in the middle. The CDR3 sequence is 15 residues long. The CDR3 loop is CASSQVRGFRTEAFF. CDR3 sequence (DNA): TGTGCCAGCAGCCAAGTACGAGGATTCCGCACTGAAGCTTTCTTT.

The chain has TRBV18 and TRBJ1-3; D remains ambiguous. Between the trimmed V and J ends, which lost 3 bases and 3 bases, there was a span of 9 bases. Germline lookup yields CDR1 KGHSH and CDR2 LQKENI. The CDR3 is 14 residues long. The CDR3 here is CASSPGMFGNTIYF. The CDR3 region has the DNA TGTGCCAGCTCACCCGGGATGTTTGGAAACACCATATATTTT.

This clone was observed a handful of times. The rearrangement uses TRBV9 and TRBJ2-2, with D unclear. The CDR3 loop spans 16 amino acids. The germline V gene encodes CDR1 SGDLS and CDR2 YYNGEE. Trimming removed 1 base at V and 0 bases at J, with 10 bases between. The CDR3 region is CASSVIPVANTGELFF. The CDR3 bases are TGTGCCAGCAGCGTAATTCCAGTGGCGAACACCGGGGAGCTGTTTTTT.

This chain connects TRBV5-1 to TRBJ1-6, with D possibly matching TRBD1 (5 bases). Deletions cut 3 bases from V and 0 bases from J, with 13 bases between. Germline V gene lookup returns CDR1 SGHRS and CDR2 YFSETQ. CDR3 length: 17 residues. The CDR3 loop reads CASSSLRGGSYNSPLHF. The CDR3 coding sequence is TGCGCCAGCAGCTCCCTAAGGGGCGGCTCCTATAATTCACCCCTCCACTTT.

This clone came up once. This chain's CDR3 is CASSTRQGARNNEQFF. The CDR3 DNA follows: TGCGCCAGCAGCACCCGACAGGGGGCTAGGAACAATGAGCAGTTCTTC. J is TRBJ2-1 and V is TRBV5-1; TRBD1 matches at 10 bases. Germline loops: CDR1 SGHRS, CDR2 YFSETQ. This CDR3 contains 16 residues. Trimming removed 4 bases from V and 5 bases from J; junction bases left unmatched: 9.

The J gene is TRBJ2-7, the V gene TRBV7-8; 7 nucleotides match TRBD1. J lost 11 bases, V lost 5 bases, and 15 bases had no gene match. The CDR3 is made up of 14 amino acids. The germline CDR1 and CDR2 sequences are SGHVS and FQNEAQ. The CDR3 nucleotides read TGTGCCAGCAGCCCTGTCCTGGGGACAGCCGGCGAGTACTTC. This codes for CASSPVLGTAGEYF.

DNA for the CDR3: TGTGCCAGCAGTTACTCCTGGGGGGCCTACGAGCAGTACTTC. It specifies CASSYSWGAYEQYF. This rearrangement joins TRBV6-5 to TRBJ2-7, with a weak D call TRBD2 (6 bases). This CDR3 contains 14 residues. CDR1 and CDR2 from the germline V gene are MNHEY and SVGAGI. V was pared by 0 bases and J by 2 bases, with 8 bases between.

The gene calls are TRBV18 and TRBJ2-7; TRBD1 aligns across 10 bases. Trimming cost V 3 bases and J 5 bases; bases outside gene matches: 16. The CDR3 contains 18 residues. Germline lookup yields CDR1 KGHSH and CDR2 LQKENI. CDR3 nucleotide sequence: TGTGCCAGCTCACCCCAACTTACCCTAGGGACAGGGGAAAACGAGCAGTACTTC. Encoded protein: CASSPQLTLGTGENEQYF.

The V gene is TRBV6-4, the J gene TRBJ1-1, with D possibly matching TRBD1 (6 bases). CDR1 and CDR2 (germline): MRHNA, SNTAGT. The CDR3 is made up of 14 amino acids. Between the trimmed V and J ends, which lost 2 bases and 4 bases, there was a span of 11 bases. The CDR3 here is CASSDGRGLTEAFF. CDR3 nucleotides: TGTGCCAGCAGTGACGGCAGGGGTCTCACTGAAGCTTTCTTT.

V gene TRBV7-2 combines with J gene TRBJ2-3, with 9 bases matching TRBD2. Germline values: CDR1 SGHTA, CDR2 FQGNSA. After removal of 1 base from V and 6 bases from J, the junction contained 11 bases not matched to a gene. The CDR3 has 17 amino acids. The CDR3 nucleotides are TGTGCCAGCAGCTTAGAGAGGAGTAGCGGGAGAATTGATACGCAGTATTTT. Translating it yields CASSLERSSGRIDTQYF.

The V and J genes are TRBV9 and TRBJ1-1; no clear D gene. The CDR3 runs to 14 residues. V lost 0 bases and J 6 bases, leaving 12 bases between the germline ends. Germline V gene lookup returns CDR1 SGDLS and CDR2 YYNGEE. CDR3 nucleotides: TGTGCCAGCAGCGTAGTATCGGAGCCTCCTGAAGCTTTCTTT. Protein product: CASSVVSEPPEAFF. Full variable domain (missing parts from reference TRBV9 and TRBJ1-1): DSGVTQTPKHLITATGQRVTLRCSPRSGDLSVYWYQQSLDQGLQFLIQYYNGEERAKGNILERFSAQQFPDLHSELNLSSLELGDSALYFCASSVVSEPPEAFFGQGTRLTVV.